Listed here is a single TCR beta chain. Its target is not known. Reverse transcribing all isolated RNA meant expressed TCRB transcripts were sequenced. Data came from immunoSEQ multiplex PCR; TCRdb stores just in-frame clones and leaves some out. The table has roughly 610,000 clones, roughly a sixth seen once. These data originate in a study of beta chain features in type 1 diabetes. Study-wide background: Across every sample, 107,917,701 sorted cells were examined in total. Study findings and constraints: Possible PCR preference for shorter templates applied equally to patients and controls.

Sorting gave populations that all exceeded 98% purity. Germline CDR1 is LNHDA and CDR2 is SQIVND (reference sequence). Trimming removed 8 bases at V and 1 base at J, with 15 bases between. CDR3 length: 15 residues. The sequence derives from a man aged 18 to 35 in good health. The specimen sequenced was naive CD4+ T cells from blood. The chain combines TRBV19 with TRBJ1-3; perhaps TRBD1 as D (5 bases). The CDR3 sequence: CASSLQGGSGNTIYF. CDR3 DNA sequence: TGTGCCAGTTCTCTTCAGGGAGGATCTGGAAACACCATATATTTT. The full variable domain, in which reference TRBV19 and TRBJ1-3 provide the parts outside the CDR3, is DGGITQSPKYLFRKEGQNVTLSCEQNLNHDAMYWYRQDPGQGLRLIYYSQIVNDFQKGDIAEGYSVSREKKESFPLTVTSAQKNPTAFYLCASSLQGGSGNTIYFGEGSWLTVV.